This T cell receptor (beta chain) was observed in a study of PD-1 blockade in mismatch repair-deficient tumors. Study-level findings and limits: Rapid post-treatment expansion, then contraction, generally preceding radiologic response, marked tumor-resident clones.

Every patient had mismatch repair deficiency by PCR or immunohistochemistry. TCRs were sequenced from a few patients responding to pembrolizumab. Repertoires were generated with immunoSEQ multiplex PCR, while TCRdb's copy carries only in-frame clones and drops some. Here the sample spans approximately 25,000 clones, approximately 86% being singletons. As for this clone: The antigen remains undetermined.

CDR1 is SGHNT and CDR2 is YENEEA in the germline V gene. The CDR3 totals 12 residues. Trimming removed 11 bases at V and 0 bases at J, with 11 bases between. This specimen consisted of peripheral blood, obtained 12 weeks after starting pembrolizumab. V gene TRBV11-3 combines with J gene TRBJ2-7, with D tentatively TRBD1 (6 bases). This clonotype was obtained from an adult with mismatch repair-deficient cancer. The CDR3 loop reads CAGDRTSYEQYF. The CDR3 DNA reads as TGTGCCGGAGACAGGACCTCCTACGAGCAGTACTTC. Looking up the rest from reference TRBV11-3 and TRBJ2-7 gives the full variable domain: EAGVVQSPRYKIIEKKQPVAFWCNPISGHNTLYWYLQNLGQGPELLIRYENEEAVDDSQLPKDRFSAERLKGVDSTLKIQPAELGDSAVYLCAGDRTSYEQYFGPGTRLTVT.